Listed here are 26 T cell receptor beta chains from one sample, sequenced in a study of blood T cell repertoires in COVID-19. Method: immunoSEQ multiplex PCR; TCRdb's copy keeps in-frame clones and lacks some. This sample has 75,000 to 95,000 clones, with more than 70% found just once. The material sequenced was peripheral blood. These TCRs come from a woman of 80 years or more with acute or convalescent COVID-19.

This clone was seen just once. CDR3 bases: TGTGCCAGCAGTTACCTACAGGGTCTCGATGGCTACACCTTC. Translating gives CASSYLQGLDGYTF. The V gene is TRBV6-6, the J gene TRBJ1-2, with D perhaps matching TRBD1 (6 bases). The ends were cut back, 2 bases at V and 6 bases at J, with 13 bases in the middle. Germline V gene data show CDR1 as MNHNY and CDR2 as SVGAGI (reference sequence). The CDR3 sequence is 14 residues long.

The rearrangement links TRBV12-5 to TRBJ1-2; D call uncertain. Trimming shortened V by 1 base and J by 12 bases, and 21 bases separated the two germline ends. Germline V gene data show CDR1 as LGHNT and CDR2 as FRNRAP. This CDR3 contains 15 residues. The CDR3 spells CASGLAPTSGFGHTF. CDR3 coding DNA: TGTGCTAGTGGTTTGGCGCCCACCTCCGGGTTCGGCCACACCTTC.

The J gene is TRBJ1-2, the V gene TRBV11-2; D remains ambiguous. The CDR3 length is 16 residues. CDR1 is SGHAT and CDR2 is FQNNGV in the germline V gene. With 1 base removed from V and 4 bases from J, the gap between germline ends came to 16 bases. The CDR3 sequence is CASSLGGVRHFYGYTF. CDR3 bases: TGTGCCAGCAGCTTAGGCGGGGTCCGGCATTTCTATGGCTACACCTTC.

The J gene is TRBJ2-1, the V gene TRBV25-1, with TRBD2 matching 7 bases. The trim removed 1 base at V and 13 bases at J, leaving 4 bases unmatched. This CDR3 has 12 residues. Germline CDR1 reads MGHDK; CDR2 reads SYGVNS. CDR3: CASSELWGGQFF. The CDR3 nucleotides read TGTGCCAGCAGTGAATTGTGGGGGGGACAGTTCTTC.

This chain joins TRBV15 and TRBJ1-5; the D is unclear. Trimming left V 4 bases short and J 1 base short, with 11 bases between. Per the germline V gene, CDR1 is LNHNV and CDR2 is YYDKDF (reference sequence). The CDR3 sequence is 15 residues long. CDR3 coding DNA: TGTGCCACCAGCAATACGGGGATGAGCAATCAGCCCCAGCATTTT. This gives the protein CATSNTGMSNQPQHF.

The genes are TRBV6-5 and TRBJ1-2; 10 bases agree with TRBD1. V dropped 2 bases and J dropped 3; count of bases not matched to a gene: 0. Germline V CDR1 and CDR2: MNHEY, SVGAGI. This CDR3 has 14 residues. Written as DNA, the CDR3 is TGTGCCAGCAGTTACGGACAGGGGGACTATGGCTACACCTTC. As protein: CASSYGQGDYGYTF.

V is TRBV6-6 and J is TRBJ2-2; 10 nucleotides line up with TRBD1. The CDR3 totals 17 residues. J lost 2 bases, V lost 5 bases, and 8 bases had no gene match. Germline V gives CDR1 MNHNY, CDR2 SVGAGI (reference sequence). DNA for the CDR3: TGTGCCAGCAGTCCCCGGGACAGGGGCGGCAACACCGGGGAGCTGTTTTTT. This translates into CASSPRDRGGNTGELFF.

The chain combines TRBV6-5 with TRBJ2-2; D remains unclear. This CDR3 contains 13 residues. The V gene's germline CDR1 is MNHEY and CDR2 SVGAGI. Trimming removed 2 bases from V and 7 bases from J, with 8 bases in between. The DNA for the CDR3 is TGTGCCAGCAGTTACATAGTCGGCGGGGAGCTGTTTTTT. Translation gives CASSYIVGGELFF.

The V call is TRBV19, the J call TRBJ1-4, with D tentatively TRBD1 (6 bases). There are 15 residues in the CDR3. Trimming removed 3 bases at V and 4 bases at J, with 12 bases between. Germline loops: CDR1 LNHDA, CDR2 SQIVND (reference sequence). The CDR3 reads CASSIPTGLNEKLFF. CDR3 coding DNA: TGTGCCAGTAGTATCCCCACAGGGCTTAATGAAAAACTGTTTTTT.

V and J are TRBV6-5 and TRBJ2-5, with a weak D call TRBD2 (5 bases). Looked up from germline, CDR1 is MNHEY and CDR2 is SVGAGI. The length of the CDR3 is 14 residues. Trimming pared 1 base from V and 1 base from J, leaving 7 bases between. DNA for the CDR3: TGTGCCAGCAGTTACTTTGGAGGCCAAGAGACCCAGTACTTC. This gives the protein CASSYFGGQETQYF.

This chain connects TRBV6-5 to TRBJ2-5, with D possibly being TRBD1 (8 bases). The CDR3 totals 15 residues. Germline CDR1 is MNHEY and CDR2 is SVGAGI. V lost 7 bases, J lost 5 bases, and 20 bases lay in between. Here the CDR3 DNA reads TGTGCCAGCACGGAAACAGGGGGGGCGCGGGAGACCCAGTACTTC. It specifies CASTETGGARETQYF.

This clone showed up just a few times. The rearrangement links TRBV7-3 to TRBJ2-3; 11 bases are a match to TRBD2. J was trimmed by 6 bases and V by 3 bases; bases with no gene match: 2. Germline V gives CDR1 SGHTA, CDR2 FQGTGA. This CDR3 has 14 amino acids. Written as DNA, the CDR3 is TGTGCCAGCAGCTTTGCTAGCGGGAGGGATACGCAGTATTTT. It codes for CASSFASGRDTQYF.

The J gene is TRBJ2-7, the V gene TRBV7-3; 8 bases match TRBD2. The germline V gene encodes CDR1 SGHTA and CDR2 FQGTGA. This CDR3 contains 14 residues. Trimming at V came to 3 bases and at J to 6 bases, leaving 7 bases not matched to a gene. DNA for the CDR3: TGTGCCAGCAGCTTGGACGGACTAGCTCGCGAGCAGTACTTC. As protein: CASSLDGLAREQYF.

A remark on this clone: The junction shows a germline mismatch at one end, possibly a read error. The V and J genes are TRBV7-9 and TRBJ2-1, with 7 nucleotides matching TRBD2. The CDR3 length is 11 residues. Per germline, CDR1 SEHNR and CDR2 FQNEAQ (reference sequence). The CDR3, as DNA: TGTGCCAGCAGCTTAGGGACTAGTAGGGTCTTC. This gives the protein CASSLGTSRVF.

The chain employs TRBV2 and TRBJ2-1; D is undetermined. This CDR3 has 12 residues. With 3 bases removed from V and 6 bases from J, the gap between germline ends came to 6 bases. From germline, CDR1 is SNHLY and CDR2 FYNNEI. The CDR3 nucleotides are TGTGCCAGCAGTGACCCGGGCAATGAGCAGTTCTTC. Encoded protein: CASSDPGNEQFF.

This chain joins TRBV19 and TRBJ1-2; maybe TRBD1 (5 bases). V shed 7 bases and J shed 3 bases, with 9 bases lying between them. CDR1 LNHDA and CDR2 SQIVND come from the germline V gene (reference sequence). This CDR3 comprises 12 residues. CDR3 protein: CASTPGYYGYTF. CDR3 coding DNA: TGTGCCAGTACCCCAGGGTACTATGGCTACACCTTC.

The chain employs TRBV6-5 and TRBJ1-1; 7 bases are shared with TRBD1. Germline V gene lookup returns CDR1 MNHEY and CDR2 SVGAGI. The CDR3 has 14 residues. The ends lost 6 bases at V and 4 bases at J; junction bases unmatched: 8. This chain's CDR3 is CASRSDRVSTEAFF. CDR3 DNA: TGTGCCAGCAGATCCGACAGGGTGAGCACTGAAGCTTTCTTT.

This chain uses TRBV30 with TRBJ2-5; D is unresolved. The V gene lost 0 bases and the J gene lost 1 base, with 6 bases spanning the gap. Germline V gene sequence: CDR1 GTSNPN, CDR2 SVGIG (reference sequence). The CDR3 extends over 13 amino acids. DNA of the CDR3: TGTGCCTGGAGTGTCGGTTTCCAAGAGACCCAGTACTTC. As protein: CAWSVGFQETQYF.

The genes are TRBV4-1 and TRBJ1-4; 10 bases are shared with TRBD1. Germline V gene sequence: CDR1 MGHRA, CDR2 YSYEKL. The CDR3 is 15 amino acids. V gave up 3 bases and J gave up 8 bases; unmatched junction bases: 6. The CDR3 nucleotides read TGCGCCAGCAGCCACAGCGGGACAGGGGCCGAAAAACTGTTTTTT. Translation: CASSHSGTGAEKLFF.

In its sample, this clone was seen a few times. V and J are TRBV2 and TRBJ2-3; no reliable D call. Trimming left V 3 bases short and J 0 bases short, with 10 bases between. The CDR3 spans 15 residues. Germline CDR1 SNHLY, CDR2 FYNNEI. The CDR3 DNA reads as TGTGCCAGCAGTGATTGGGCAGCAAGCACAGATACGCAGTATTTT. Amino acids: CASSDWAASTDTQYF.

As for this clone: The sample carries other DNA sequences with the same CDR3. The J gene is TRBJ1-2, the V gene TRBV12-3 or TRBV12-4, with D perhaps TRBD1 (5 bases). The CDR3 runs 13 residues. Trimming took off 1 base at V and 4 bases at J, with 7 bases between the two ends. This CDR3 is CASSLVQGYGYTF. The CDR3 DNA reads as TGTGCCAGCAGTTTAGTGCAGGGCTATGGCTACACCTTC.

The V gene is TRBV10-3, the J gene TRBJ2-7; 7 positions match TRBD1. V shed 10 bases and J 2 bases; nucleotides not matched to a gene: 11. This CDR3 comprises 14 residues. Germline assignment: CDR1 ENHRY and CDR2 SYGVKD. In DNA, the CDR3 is TGTGCCACCCATCCGGGCACAGGGGCCTACGAGCAGTACTTC. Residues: CATHPGTGAYEQYF.

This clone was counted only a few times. The DNA of the CDR3 is TGTGCCAGCTCACCACCGAGCGGGGACTATGGCTACACCTTC. Its protein is CASSPPSGDYGYTF. The chain employs TRBV18 and TRBJ1-2, with D hard to call. Germline lookup yields CDR1 KGHSH and CDR2 LQKENI. Trimming left V 0 bases short and J 3 bases short, with 8 bases between. This CDR3 is 14 amino acids long. The full variable domain, its missing parts supplied by reference TRBV18 and TRBJ1-2, is NAGVMQNPRHLVRRRGQEARLRCSPMKGHSHVYWYRQLPEEGLKFMVYLQKENIIDESGMPKERFSAEFPKEGPSILRIQQVVRGDSAAYFCASSPPSGDYGYTFGSGTRLTVV.

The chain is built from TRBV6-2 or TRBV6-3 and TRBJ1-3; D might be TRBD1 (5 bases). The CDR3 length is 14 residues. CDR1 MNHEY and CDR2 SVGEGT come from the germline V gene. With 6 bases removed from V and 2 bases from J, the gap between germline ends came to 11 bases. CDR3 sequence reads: CASSGGGAGNTIYF. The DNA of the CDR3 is TGTGCCAGCAGCGGGGGGGGTGCTGGAAACACCATATATTTT.

The CDR3 is CASRRTSLTEQFF. CDR3 coding DNA: TGTGCCAGTAGAAGGACTAGTTTGACTGAGCAGTTCTTC. The chain is built from TRBV19 and TRBJ2-1; 7 bases agree with TRBD2. The CDR3 is 13 amino acids. Per the germline V gene, CDR1 is LNHDA and CDR2 is SQIVND (reference sequence). Germline trimming cut 6 bases from V and 9 bases from J; bases unmatched to any gene: 8. The complete variable domain, with remaining parts taken from reference TRBV19 and TRBJ2-1, reads DGGITQSPKYLFRKEGQNVTLSCEQNLNHDAMYWYRQDPGQGLRLIYYSQIVNDFQKGDIAEGYSVSREKKESFPLTVTSAQKNPTAFYLCASRRTSLTEQFFGPGTRLTVL.

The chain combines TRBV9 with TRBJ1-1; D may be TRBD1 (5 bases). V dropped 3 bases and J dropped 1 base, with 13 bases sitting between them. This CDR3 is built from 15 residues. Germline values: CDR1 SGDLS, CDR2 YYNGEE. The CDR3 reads CASSGGTLGNTEAFF. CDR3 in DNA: TGTGCCAGCAGCGGCGGGACCCTTGGGAACACTGAAGCTTTCTTT.